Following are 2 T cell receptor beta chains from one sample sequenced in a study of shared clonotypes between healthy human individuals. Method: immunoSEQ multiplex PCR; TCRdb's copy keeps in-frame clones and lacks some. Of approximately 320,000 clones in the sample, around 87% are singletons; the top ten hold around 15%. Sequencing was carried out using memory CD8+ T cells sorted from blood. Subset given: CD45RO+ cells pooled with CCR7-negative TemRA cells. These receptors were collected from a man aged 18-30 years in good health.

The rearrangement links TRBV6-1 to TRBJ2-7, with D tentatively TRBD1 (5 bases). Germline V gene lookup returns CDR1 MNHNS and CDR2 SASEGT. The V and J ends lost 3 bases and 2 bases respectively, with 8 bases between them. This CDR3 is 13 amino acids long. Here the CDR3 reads CASSDARAYEQYF. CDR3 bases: TGTGCCAGCAGTGACGCCAGGGCCTACGAGCAGTACTTC.

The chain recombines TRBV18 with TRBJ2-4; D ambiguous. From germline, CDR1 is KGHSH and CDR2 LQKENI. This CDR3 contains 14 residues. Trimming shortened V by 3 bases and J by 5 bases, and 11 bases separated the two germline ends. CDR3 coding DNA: TGTGCCAGCTCACCTTCGCGTGACGAAAACATTCAGTACTTC. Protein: CASSPSRDENIQYF. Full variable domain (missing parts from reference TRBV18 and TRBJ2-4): NAGVMQNPRHLVRRRGQEARLRCSPMKGHSHVYWYRQLPEEGLKFMVYLQKENIIDESGMPKERFSAEFPKEGPSILRIQQVVRGDSAAYFCASSPSRDENIQYFGAGTRLSVL.